The sequence of this T cell receptor (beta chain) was determined in a study of control samples from healthy donors and cancer patients. CDR1 SGHTA and CDR2 FQGNSA come from the germline V gene. The V and J ends lost 4 bases and 1 base respectively, with 8 bases between them. This CDR3 region has 13 residues. The repertoire was sequenced with immunoSEQ multiplex PCR; TCRdb's copy has only in-frame clones and lacks some. The sample has 150,000 or so clones, 80% to 90% seen once. The sequence was obtained from a man younger than 30 in good health. Material for sequencing was blood. J is TRBJ2-7 and V is TRBV7-2; D is uncertain. CDR3 sequence reads: CASSSTASYEQYF. CDR3 DNA: TGTGCCAGCAGCTCAACCGCTTCCTACGAGCAGTACTTC.